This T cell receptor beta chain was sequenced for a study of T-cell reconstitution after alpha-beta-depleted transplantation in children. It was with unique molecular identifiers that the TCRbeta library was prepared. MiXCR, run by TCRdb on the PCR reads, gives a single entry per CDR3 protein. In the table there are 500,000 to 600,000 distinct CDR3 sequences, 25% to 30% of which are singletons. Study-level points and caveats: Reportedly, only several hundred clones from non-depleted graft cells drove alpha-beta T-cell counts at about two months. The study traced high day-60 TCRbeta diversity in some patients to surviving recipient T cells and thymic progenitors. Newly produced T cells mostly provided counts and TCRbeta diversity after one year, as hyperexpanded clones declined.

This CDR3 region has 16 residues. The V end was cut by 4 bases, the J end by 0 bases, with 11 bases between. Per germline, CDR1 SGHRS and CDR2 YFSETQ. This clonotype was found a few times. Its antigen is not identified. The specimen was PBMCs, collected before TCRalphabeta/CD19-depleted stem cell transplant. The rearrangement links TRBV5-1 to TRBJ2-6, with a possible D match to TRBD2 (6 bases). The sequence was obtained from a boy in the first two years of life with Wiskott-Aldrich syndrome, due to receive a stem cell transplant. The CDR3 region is CASSPGGFSGANVLTF. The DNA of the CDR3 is TGCGCCAGCAGCCCCGGAGGGTTCTCTGGGGCCAACGTCCTGACTTTC.